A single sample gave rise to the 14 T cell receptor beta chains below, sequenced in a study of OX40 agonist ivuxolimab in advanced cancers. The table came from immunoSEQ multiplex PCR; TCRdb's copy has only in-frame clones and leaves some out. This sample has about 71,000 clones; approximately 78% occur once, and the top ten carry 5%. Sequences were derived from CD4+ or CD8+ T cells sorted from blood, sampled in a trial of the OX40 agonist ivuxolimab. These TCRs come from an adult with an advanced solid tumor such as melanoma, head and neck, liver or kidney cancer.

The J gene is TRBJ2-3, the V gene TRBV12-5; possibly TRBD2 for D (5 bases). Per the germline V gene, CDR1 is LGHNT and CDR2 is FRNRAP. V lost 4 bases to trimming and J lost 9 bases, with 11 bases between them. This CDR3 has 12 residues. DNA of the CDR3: TGTGCTAGTGGTTCCCTAGCTTACACGCAGTATTTT. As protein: CASGSLAYTQYF.

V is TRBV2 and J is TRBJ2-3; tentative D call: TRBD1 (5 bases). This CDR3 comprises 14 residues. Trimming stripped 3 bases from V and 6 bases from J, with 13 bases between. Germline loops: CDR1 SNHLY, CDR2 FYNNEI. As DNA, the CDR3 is TGTGCCAGCAGTGAGGGGCCCCACGTGGATACGCAGTATTTT. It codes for CASSEGPHVDTQYF.

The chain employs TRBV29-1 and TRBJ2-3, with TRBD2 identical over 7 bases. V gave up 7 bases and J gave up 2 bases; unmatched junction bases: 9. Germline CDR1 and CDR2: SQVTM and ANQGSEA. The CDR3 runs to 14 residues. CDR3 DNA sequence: TGCAGCGGGGAACTAGCGCCAAACACAGATACGCAGTATTTT. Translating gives CSGELAPNTDTQYF.

CDR3 bases: TGCGCCAGCAGCTTCCAGGGGGGGAACATTCAGTACTTC. Protein: CASSFQGGNIQYF. V is TRBV5-1 and J is TRBJ2-4, with D perhaps TRBD1 or TRBD2 (7 bases each). Germline CDR1 SGHRS, CDR2 YFSETQ. Trimming took off 2 bases at V and 7 bases at J, with 10 bases between the two ends. The CDR3 runs to 13 residues.

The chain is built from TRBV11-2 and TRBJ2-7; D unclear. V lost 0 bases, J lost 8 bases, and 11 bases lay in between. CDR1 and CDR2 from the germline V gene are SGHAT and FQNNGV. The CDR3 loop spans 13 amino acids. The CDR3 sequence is CASSLDQGRKQYF. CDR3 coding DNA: TGTGCCAGCAGCTTAGATCAAGGCAGGAAGCAGTACTTC.

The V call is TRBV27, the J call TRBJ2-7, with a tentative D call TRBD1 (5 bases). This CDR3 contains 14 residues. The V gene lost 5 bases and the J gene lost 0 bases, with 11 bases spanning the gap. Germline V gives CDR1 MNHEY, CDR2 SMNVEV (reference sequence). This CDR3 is CASSPRQFSYEQYF. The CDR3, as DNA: TGTGCCAGCAGTCCTCGACAGTTCTCCTACGAGCAGTACTTC.

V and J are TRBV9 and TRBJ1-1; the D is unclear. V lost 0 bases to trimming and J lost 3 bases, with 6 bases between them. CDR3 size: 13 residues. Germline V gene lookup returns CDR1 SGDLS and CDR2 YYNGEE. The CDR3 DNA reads TGTGCCAGCAGCGTAGGGGTAGACACTGAAGCTTTCTTT. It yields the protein CASSVGVDTEAFF.

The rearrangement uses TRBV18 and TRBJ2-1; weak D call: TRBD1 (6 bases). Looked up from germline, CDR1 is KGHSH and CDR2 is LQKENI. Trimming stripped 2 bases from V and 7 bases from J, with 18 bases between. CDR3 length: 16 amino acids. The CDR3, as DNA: TGTGCCAGCTCACCATTTATACAGGGATCTAGGAATGAGCAGTTCTTC. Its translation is CASSPFIQGSRNEQFF. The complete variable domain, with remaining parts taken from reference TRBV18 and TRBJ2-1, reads NAGVMQNPRHLVRRRGQEARLRCSPMKGHSHVYWYRQLPEEGLKFMVYLQKENIIDESGMPKERFSAEFPKEGPSILRIQQVVRGDSAAYFCASSPFIQGSRNEQFFGPGTRLTVL.

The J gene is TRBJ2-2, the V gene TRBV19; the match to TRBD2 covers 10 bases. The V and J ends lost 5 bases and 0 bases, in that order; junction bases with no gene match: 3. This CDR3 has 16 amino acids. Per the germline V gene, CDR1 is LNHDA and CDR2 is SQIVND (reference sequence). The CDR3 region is CASSVAGGANTGELFF. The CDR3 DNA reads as TGTGCCAGTAGTGTAGCGGGAGGTGCGAACACCGGGGAGCTGTTTTTT.

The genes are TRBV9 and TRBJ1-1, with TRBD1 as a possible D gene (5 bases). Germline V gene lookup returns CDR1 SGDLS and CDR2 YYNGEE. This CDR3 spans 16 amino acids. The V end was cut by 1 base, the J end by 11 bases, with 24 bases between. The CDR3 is CASSVTNGVGAEAAFF. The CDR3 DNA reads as TGTGCCAGCAGCGTAACCAATGGGGTAGGGGCTGAGGCGGCTTTCTTT.

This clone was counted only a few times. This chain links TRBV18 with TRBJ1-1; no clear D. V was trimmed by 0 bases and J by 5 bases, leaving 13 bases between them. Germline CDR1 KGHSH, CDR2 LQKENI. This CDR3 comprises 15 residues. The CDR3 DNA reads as TGTGCCAGCTCACCACCGAACCGGGGAGATACTGAAGCTTTCTTT. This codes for CASSPPNRGDTEAFF.

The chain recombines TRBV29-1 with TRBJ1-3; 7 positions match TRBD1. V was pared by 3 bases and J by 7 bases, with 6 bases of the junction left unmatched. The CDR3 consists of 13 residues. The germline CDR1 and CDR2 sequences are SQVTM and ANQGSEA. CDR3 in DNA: TGCAGCGTTGAGGATACAGGGGTGAACACCATATATTTT. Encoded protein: CSVEDTGVNTIYF.

The CDR3 DNA reads TGTGCCAGCACTGCGACAGGGACCGGGGCTTTCTTT. This translates into CASTATGTGAFF. The chain couples TRBV6-1 to TRBJ1-1; 7 bases fit TRBD1. Germline V gene lookup returns CDR1 MNHNS and CDR2 SASEGT. The CDR3 sequence is 12 residues long. V gave up 7 bases and J gave up 11 bases; unmatched junction bases: 10.

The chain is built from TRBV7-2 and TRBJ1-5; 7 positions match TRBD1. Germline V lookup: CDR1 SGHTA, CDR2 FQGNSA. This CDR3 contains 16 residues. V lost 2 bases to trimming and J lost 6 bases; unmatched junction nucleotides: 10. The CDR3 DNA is TGTGCCAGCAGCTTAAATCAAATAGGGGGCAGTCAGCCCCAGCATTTT. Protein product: CASSLNQIGGSQPQHF.